A selection of T cell receptor beta chains follows, all from one sample in a study of tumor and adjacent non-tumor tissue in lung cancer. Each CDR3 protein is one row after TCRdb ran MiXCR on the multiplex PCR reads. The table has 70,000 to 90,000 distinct CDR3 sequences, 75% to 90% seen once; the top ten hold 13%. Sequencing input: lung tumor tissue. The receptor source for this set is a woman aged 45-65 years with non-small cell lung cancer. The CDR3 runs from the conserved cysteine through the conserved F or W. D genes are given only for firm matches. The size entry is marked missing in some rows and otherwise reads once, few, many or a size class.

abundance	v_gene	j_gene	d_gene	CDR3nt	CDR3aa
NA	TRBV24-1	TRBJ2-1	TRBD2	TGTGCCACCTGCACCGGGACTAGCTGGAGTCCCCTCTACAATGAGCAGTTCTTC	CATCTGTSWSPLYNEQFF
NA	TRBV6-2/TRBV6-3	TRBJ2-1	TRBD2	TGTGCCAGCAGATCCCCGTATAGCGGGAGCGGCATCAATGAGCAGTTCTTC	CASRSPYSGSGINEQFF
many	TRBV20-1	TRBJ2-2	TRBD2	TGCAGTGCTTGGCGGTCGGGAGGCCGCACCGGGGAGCTGTTTTTT	CSAWRSGGRTGELFF
NA	TRBV20-1	TRBJ2-7	NA	TGCGGTGCTAGAGCGTCGGCACAGCCCTACGAGCAGTACTTC	CGARASAQPYEQYF
NA	TRBV11-3	TRBJ2-1	NA	TGTGCCAGTTGCCCCTCTTCGACAGGGAGGGGGTCCAATGAGTATTTCTTC	CASCPSSTGRGSNEYFF
NA	TRBV5-4	TRBJ2-4	TRBD2	TGTGCCAGCAGTTTGGGGACTAGCGGGAGGGCCAGGGGTAACATTCAGCACTTC	CASSLGTSGRARGNIQHF
NA	TRBV12-3/TRBV12-4	TRBJ1-5	NA	TGTGCCAGCAGTTTGGAGGCAGGTGATCACCCCCAGCATTTT	CASSLEAGDHPQHF
once	TRBV20-1	TRBJ2-1	NA	TGCCGTGCTCCCATCCACTTGGCGAACTTCGGGAATGAGCAATTCTTC	CRAPIHLANFGNEQFF
NA	TRBV5-5	TRBJ2-1	TRBD2	TGTCCCAGCTGCCTGGCACTAGCGATCAATGAGCAGTTCTTC	CPSCLALAINEQFF
few	TRBV24-1	TRBJ2-1	NA	TGTGCCACCAGTCATACAGCTTTACTCGACAACGAGCACTTCTTC	CATSHTALLDNEHFF
NA	TRBV4-1	TRBJ1-4	NA	TGTGCCAGCACCCCAGGTATGGGAGGGAATGAAAAACTGTTTTTT	CASTPGMGGNEKLFF
NA	TRBV11-2	TRBJ2-7	TRBD2	TGTCCCATAAGCCCGGGACTAGCGGGGACCTTCTCCTACGAGCAGTACTTC	CPISPGLAGTFSYEQYF
NA	TRBV13	TRBJ1-6	TRBD1	TGTGCCAGCAGTCCAATGACAGGGGTGCGATTTGATTCACCCCTCCACTTT	CASSPMTGVRFDSPLHF
few	TRBV20-1	TRBJ1-1	NA	TGCAGTGATAGAGACCCGGCCGTGAACATTGAAGCTTTCTTT	CSDRDPAVNIEAFF
NA	TRBV20-1	TRBJ1-1	NA	TGCAATGCTTACCGGGACACCATGAACACTGAAACTTTCTTT	CNAYRDTMNTETFF
once	TRBV4-3	TRBJ2-1	NA	TGTGCCAGCAGCCAACACCCTAGCAGGACAAGCTCCTGCAATGAGCAGTTCTTC	CASSQHPSRTSSCNEQFF
NA	TRBV20-1	TRBJ1-1	NA	TGCAGTGGGTACCGGAACAGCTTGAACACTGAAGCTTTCTTT	CSGYRNSLNTEAFF
medium-sized	TRBV4-1	TRBJ2-4	NA	TGCGCCAGCAGCCCGTCGTGGGGGGCCAAAAACATTCAGTACTTC	CASSPSWGAKNIQYF
NA	TRBV6-1	TRBJ2-7	TRBD2	TGTGCCAGCAGGGAAGCGCACGGGAGCGGGAGTGGATCAATTGGACAGTACTTC	CASREAHGSGSGSIGQYF
medium-sized	TRBV20-1	TRBJ1-1	NA	TGCAGTGCTAGAGACCCCCGATCGGGGGCATCCACTGAAGCTTTCTTT	CSARDPRSGASTEAFF
NA	TRBV4-3	TRBJ2-6	NA	TGCGCCAACGGCCAAGAACGAGTGAAGGGCGTCCTGACTTTC	CANGQERVKGVLTF
NA	TRBV6-5	TRBJ2-2	NA	TGTGTCATCAGTCACGTAAGACAGCGAGGCACCGGGGAGCTGTTTTTT	CVISHVRQRGTGELFF
NA	TRBV29-1	TRBJ2-1	TRBD2	TGCACCGTTTCTAGCGGGAGCGGGGGCAATGACCAGTTCTTC	CTVSSGSGGNDQFF
NA	TRBV28	TRBJ1-6	NA	TGTGCCAGCAGTCTCTCAGGACTTTCACCCCTCCACTTT	CASSLSGLSPLHF
few	TRBV20-1	TRBJ2-3	TRBD2	TGCAGTGCTAGTCCAATTAGCGGGAGGAGCACACATACGCAGTATTTT	CSASPISGRSTHTQYF
NA	TRBV20-1	TRBJ2-5	TRBD1	TGCAGTGCTAGAGATGGTTTTACCCGACAGGGCTTCAGGGAGACCCAGTACTTC	CSARDGFTRQGFRETQYF
NA	TRBV20-1	TRBJ2-1	NA	TGCAGTGCTAATCCCATTTGGGCCTACAATGAGCAGTTCTTC	CSANPIWAYNEQFF
NA	TRBV20-1	TRBJ2-1	NA	TGCAGTGCTGGTGTCCCGGGGGCGACCTACAATGAGCAGTTCTTC	CSAGVPGATYNEQFF
NA	TRBV10-3	TRBJ2-1	TRBD2	TGTGCCATCCGGACTAGCGGGACAGTAAATGAGCAGTTGTTC	CAIRTSGTVNEQLF
NA	TRBV10-3	TRBJ2-3	NA	TGTGCCATCAGTGGAAGGGGGGCTTCGGGAGATAGGCAGTATTTC	CAISGRGASGDRQYF
NA	TRBV29-1	TRBJ2-1	NA	TGCAGCGTTGAGGGGGACCGACTCAATGTGCAGTTCTTC	CSVEGDRLNVQFF
NA	TRBV11-2	TRBJ1-4	NA	TGTGCCAGCAGCTTAGCGGCAGGCCTTGAAAAACTGTTTTTT	CASSLAAGLEKLFF
NA	TRBV4-2	TRBJ2-2	NA	TGTGCCAGCAGTCATGATGGCACCGGGGAGCTGTTTTTT	CASSHDGTGELFF
many	TRBV5-5	TRBJ1-1	NA	TGTGCCAGCAGCTTGATACAGGGACGAGGGAGAACTGAAGCTTTCTTT	CASSLIQGRGRTEAFF
NA	TRBV12-5	TRBJ2-1	NA	TGTGCTAGTAGTTTGGAAGGGCTAGCATCTGTGCAGTTCTTC	CASSLEGLASVQFF
NA	TRBV6-1	TRBJ2-1	NA	TGTGCCAGCAAAGCTACTCTTTCCTACAATGAGCAGTTCTTC	CASKATLSYNEQFF
few	TRBV11-2	TRBJ2-5	NA	TGTGTCAGCAGCTTCGTGGGGGAGCGAGAGACCCAGTACTTC	CVSSFVGERETQYF
NA	TRBV29-1	TRBJ2-3	NA	TGCAGCGTTGAGAGTAGCATAGATACGCAGTATTTT	CSVESSIDTQYF
NA	TRBV6-1	TRBJ2-3	NA	TGTACCAGCAATGAGTCTACTCCTAGCACAGATACGCAGTATTTT	CTSNESTPSTDTQYF
NA	TRBV7-9	TRBJ2-1	TRBD2	TGTGCCAGCTGCGTGGGACTAGCGGGATTCGTCTGCAATGAGCAGTTCTTC	CASCVGLAGFVCNEQFF
NA	TRBV28	TRBJ2-3	NA	TGTGCCAGCAGTGGGGATAGCATACGGGAAGATACGCAGTATTTT	CASSGDSIREDTQYF
NA	TRBV6-5	TRBJ2-2	NA	TGTGCCAGCAGTTGCGGAGCGGACCACACCAGGGAGCTGTTTTTT	CASSCGADHTRELFF
NA	TRBV24-1	TRBJ2-1	TRBD2	TGTGCCACCGGTGATTCCACACTAGCGGGAGCTCCCAATGAGCAGTTCTTC	CATGDSTLAGAPNEQFF
NA	TRBV11-2	TRBJ2-7	NA	TGTGCCACCAGCTTATCTCCGAGTCCCTCATACGAACAGTACTTC	CATSLSPSPSYEQYF
NA	TRBV11-2	TRBJ1-1	NA	TGTGGCAGCAGCTCACAGTTCAATGAAGCTTTCTTT	CGSSSQFNEAFF